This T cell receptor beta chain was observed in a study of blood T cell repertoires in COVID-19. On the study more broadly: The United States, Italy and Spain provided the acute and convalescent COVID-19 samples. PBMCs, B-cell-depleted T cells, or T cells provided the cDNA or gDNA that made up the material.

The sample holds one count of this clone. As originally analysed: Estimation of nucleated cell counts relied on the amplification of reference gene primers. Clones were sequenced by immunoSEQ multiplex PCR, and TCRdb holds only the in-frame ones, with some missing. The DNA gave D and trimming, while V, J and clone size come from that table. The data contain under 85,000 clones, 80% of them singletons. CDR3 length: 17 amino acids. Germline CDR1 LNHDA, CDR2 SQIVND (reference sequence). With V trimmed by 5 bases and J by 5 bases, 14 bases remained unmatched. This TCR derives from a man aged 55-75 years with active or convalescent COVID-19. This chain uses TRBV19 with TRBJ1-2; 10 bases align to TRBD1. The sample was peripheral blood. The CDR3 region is CASSPPRGDRGRYGYTF. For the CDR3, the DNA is TGTGCCAGTAGTCCCCCGAGGGGGGACAGGGGACGTTATGGCTACACCTTC.